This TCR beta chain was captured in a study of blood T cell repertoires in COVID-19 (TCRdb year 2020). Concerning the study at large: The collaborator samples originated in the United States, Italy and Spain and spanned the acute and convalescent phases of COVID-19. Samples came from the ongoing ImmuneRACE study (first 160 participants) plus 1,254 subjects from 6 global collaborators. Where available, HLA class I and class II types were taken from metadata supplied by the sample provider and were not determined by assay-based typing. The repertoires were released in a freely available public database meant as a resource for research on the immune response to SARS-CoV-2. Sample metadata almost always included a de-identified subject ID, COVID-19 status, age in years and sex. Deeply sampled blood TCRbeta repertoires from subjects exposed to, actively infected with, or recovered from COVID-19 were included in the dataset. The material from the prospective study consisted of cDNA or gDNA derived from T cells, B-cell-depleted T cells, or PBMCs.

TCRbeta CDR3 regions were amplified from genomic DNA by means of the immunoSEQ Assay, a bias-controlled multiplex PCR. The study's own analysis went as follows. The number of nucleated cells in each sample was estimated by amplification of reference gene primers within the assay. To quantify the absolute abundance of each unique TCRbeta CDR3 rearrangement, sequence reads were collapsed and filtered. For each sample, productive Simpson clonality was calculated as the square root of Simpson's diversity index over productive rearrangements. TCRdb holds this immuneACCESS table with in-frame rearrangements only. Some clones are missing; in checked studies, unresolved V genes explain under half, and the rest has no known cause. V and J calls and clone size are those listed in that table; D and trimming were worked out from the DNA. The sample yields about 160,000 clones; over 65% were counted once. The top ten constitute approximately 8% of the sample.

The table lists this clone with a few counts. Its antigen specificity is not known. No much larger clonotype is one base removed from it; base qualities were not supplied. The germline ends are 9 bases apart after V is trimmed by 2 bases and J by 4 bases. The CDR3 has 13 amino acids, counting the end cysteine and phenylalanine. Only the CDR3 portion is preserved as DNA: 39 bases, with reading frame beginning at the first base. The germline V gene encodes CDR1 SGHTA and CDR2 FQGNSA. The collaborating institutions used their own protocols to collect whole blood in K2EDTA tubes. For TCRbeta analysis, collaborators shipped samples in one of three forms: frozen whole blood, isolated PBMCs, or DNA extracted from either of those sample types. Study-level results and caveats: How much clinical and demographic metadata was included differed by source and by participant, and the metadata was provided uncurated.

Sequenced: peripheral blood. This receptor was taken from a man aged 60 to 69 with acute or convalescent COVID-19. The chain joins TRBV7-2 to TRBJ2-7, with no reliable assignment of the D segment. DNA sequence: TGTGCCAGCAGCTTAATTTGGCTTTACGAGCAGTACTTC. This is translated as CASSLIWLYEQYF.